This TCR beta chain comes out of a study of shared clonotypes between healthy human individuals. The naive CD8 population came from CD45RO-negative cells selected for CCR7, without terminally differentiated effector memory CD45RA+ cells. Regarding this clone: The antigen remains undetermined.

With 2 bases clipped from V and 2 bases from J, the junction kept 8 bases outside the gene matches. Germline CDR1 SGHAT, CDR2 FQNNGV. The CDR3 is 17 residues long. Notes on the study in general: The authors expected sequencing depth to affect clonotype sharing among donors. Against clonotypes common to all four donors, non-shared ones had lower generation probabilities.

TCRdb's copy holds only in-frame clones and misses some; the assay was immunoSEQ multiplex PCR. The sample carries about 2,100,000 clones, about 93% recorded once. The origin of this receptor is a man aged 18 to 35 in good health. Some clones in this sample may be carry-over from other donors' samples. The specimen sequenced was naive CD8+ T cells from PBMCs. The chain links TRBV11-2 to TRBJ2-5; 10 bases are a match to TRBD2. The CDR3 spells CASSLYPSGREQETQYF. The CDR3 nucleotides are TGTGCCAGCAGCTTATATCCTAGCGGGAGAGAACAAGAGACCCAGTACTTC.